This T cell receptor beta chain was sequenced in a study of cytomegalovirus exposure and HLA in healthy donors (dated by TCRdb to about 2017). Regarding the complete study: In an earlier analysis of about 560 of the donors, around 290 Gb of sequence data and 117 million unique TCR beta sequences from about 179 million T cells were reported. A later genetic analysis took genome-wide SNP genotypes for about 55% of the 666 donors and used that subset as a discovery cohort. An early release covering just under 650 HLA-typed donors comprised about 300 gigabases of sequencing data and around 85 million unique TCR sequences. The study aimed to test whether cataloging public T cell receptors could reveal signatures of past pathogen exposure. A separate validation cohort of about 110 different subjects was used in addition to the 666-subject first cohort. All discovery cohort repertoires had been generated on a single sequencing platform. To predict cytomegalovirus infection status, the study combined high-throughput TCR immunosequencing, statistical association of individual TCRs with disease status, and machine learning. In a later analysis, previously published TCR beta repertoires from 666 donors were re-analyzed and high-resolution HLA genotyping was added so that TCR occurrence patterns could be studied. Typing coverage varied by locus: roughly 629-640 donors for A, B, C, DRB1 and DQB1; roughly 510 for DQA1; more than 600 for DPA1; under 490 for DPB1. The later analysis used no new phenotypic data to find candidate immune exposures, relying instead on TCR beta sequences and their occurrence across donors. Of the approximately 400 genotyped donors, 65% to 90% fell in the genetic ancestry cluster associated with self-reported Caucasian donors. To decide whether each TCR beta V gene segment behaved as functional or pseudogenic, an earlier analysis of 587 of the donors relied on high-throughput TCR beta sequencing. Among some 400 genotyped donors of the cohort, an average of approximately 250,000 unique TCR beta nucleotide sequences were sequenced per donor, roughly 20% of them non-productive. Class I and class II HLA loci were covered by the typing at four-digit resolution. A handful of DR-DQ haplotypes were handled as single units for association and clustering because linkage in the cohort was strong. Donor age, sex, ethnicity and CMV serostatus were compiled alongside the repertoire data. The study profiled the T cell repertoires of about 720 subjects by immunosequencing and related them to cytomegalovirus serostatus.

The germline V gene gives CDR1 as KGHSH and CDR2 as LQKENI. Including cysteine and phenylalanine, the CDR3 has 13 amino acids. Only the CDR3 part of the read is kept: 39 bases, read in frame from the first base. V ends up 3 bases short and J 5 bases short, with an unmatched junction base count of 4. Library method: the immunoSEQ multiplex PCR assay. A mixture of 60 forward primers for TCR Vbeta segments and 13 reverse primers for TCR Jbeta segments was used in the multiplex PCR. Amplification of the CDR3 region of rearranged TCR beta genes was performed with a multiplex PCR assay on genomic DNA. The Illumina HiSeq System was used to sequence the amplified TCR beta libraries as 87-base-pair reads. On the authors' methods: Across the roughly 700 repertoires, a later analysis counted tens of millions of unique TCR beta chains, about 10 million of which were shared by at least two donors. A nearest-neighbor algorithm error-corrected the raw reads and collapsed the reads into unique sequences, merging closely related sequences to remove PCR and sequencing errors. V, D and J gene segments were assigned by aligning CDR3 sequences to IMGT reference sequences. For a sequence to be retained, a match of at least six nucleotides to both a V gene segment and a J gene segment was required. Rearrangements were called productive when the CDR3 lacked stop codons and stayed in frame with V and J; all others were non-productive. CDR3 was defined according to IMGT convention as the region running from the second conserved V-encoded cysteine to the conserved J-encoded phenylalanine. Sequences without an unambiguous match to a single V gene segment were excluded from the earlier analysis of 500 to 700 of the donors. An earlier analysis of some 500 of the donors classified V segments as functional when productive rearrangements were above 56.7% and as segregating when the standard deviation between donors was above 5%. A statistical classification framework was built for diagnosing cytomegalovirus status from the catalog of TCR beta chain sequences. V and J gene assignment, in a later analysis, came from comparing TCR nucleotide sequences with IMGT/GENE-DB human TR gene sequences. A later analysis assigned CDR3 sequences and most-parsimonious VDJ recombination scenarios with the TCRdist pipeline. A later analysis defined each TCR beta chain by its CDR3 amino acid sequence plus V-gene family, and excluded reads lacking a unique V-gene family. As a way to deal with suspected cross-contamination and a sequencing artifact, a later analysis dropped 500 to 700 nucleotide sequences that were highly shared and had low generation probability. In a later analysis, a clonal expansion index was calculated for each public chain from normalized within-repertoire ranks of inferred template counts. In a later analysis, generation probabilities were computed using a VDJ recombination model fitted to out-of-frame rearrangements, and the results were checked against IGoR. Hypergeometric tests were used in a later analysis to score TCR-TCR, TCR-HLA and TCR-CMV co-occurrence, with a repertoire-size bias correction applied to the TCR pairs. To estimate false discovery rates, a later analysis permuted the HLA or CMV assignments 20 times. In a later analysis, co-occurring TCRs were grouped using DBSCAN, and TCRdist sequence similarity was added for clustering within HLA-allele-positive subsets. Repertoires with fewer than 30,000 or more than 120,000 public chains were left out of co-occurrence clustering, as were about five repertoires with anomalous nucleotide sharing. TCRdb carries this immuneACCESS record with in-frame sequences only. Its versions omit some clonotypes, under half of them owing to an unresolved V gene in the studies checked, with the rest unexplained. The DNA gave D and trimming, while V, J and clone size come from that table. The sample has 150,000 to 200,000 clones on record, 80% to 85% of them singletons. Together, the top ten hold less than 2% of the sample.

Worth noting for this clone: What antigen it recognizes has not been identified. Base qualities are not provided; no much larger clone lies one nucleotide away.

In total, 600 or so healthy bone marrow donors made up the cohort. At the time of sampling, all cohort members were nominally healthy, though unrecorded immune exposures were likely present. The donor was CMV seronegative and belonged to the group of approximately 320 seronegative cohort members. A peripheral blood sample was collected from each donor, and TCR beta sequencing was performed on peripheral blood mononuclear cells. Genomic DNA was extracted from the blood cell samples with the Qiagen DNeasy Blood Extraction Kit. The paper's findings and limits, for the study overall: Linkage disequilibrium might explain the correlated functional status among segregating V segments, but an unknown experimental factor could not be ruled out. Presence/absence analyses assumed roughly uniform sequencing depth across donors, an assumption that may not hold. A later genetic analysis associated a missense DCLRE1C variant with V-gene and J-gene trimming of TCR beta chains, and an independent cohort replicated the association. In a later analysis, the rate of TCR association differed among HLA loci, with DRB1 alleles having the most associated TCRs and HLA-C alleles having the fewest. Three of the identified cytomegalovirus-associated TCR beta chains were confirmed in vitro to be specific for cytomegalovirus antigens. Over 15 rarely observed V segments, including chromosome 9 orphons, were excluded from the earlier analysis of about 610 of the donors because counts were too low. In the study, 150 to 200 TCR beta chains were listed as associated with cytomegalovirus. The classifier was reported to diagnose cytomegalovirus status with high specificity and sensitivity in both the original cohort and the validation cohort. Most TCR sequences were observed very rarely across donors, whereas some public TCRs were present in many individuals. In an earlier analysis of some 640 of the donors, most TCR beta V segments were observed in productive rearrangements about 87% or about 30% of the time, broadly matching IMGT annotations. Only TCR beta chains were sequenced in this cohort, and the absence of alpha or paired-chain data limited detectable features. It was suggested by the authors that the approach could potentially be generalized to other disease states and immunological phenotypes. A later analysis found that most CMV-associated TCR beta chains appeared HLA-restricted, with HLA associations seemingly driven largely by CMV exposure. In a later genetic analysis, fewer N-insertions in productive TCRs were reported among donors in an Asian-associated ancestry cluster than the roughly 670-donor mean. A further reported finding was that TCR beta sequences accurately predicted the HLA-A and HLA-B alleles for most subjects in the first cohort. Some IMGT-functional V segments, including TRBV6-2 and TRBV6-3, could not be told apart with the 87-base-pair reads, so those segments were excluded. A group of highly shared sequence variants was considered likely to be a technical artifact of the sequencing pipeline. Several of the top co-occurrence clusters appeared to be linked to parvovirus B19, influenza, CMV and Epstein-Barr virus, according to a later analysis. For the cohort, immune exposure information was limited to CMV serostatus. Because HLA typing was missing for some donors at each locus, association tests included only the typed subset. Strong co-occurrence of HLA alleles, especially DR and DQ, made assigning TCR associations to individual alleles difficult. In a later analysis, HLA-associated TCR beta chains showed more clonal expansion and lower generation probabilities than non-associated chains that were equally common. Specific HLA alleles were associated with 15,000 to 20,000 TCR beta sequences at a false discovery rate of 0.05 in a later analysis.

The chain couples TRBV18 to TRBJ2-7, with 7 bases in between that match TRBD2. The sequence came from a woman in her late teens or twenties in good health and CMV-seronegative. Sequenced input: PBMCs. The nucleotide sequence is given as TGTGCCAGCTCACCCGGGGGGTACAACGAGCAGTACTTC. It encodes CASSPGGYNEQYF.